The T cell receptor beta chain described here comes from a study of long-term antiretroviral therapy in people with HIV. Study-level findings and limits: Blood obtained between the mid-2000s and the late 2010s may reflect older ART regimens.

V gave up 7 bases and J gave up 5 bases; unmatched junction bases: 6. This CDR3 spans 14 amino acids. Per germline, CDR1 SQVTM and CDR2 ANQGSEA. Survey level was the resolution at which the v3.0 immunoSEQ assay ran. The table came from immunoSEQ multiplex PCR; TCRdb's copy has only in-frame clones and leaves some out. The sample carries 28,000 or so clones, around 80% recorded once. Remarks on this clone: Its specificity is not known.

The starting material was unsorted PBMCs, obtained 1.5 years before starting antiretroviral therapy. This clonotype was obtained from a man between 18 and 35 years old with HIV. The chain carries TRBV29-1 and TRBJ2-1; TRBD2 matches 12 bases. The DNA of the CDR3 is TGCAGCGCCGTGACTAGCGGGAGTCACAATGAGCAGTTCTTC. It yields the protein CSAVTSGSHNEQFF.